This T cell receptor beta chain was identified during a study of T cells in Graves' hyperthyroidism and ophthalmopathy. Amplification yielded TCR beta CDR3 regions, with RNA transcripts as the source. First-round RT-PCR targeting the TCR CDR3 was performed with the HTBI primer set. TCRdb analysed the multiplex PCR reads with MiXCR anew, one entry per CDR3 protein. The table lists about 840,000 distinct CDR3 sequences, about two fifths of them singletons. Between the trimmed V and J ends, which lost 5 bases and 4 bases, there was a span of 17 bases. The CDR3 sequence is 15 residues long. This clonotype was counted between two and nine times.

The rearrangement joins TRBV12-3 or TRBV12-4 to TRBJ1-2, with D perhaps TRBD1 (6 bases). Sequenced: blood. This sequence was found in a man aged 18 to 30 with Graves' hyperthyroidism. CDR3 residues: CASSPDSPESYGYTF. The CDR3 DNA reads as TGTGCCAGCAGTCCGGACAGCCCTGAGAGCTATGGCTACACCTTC.